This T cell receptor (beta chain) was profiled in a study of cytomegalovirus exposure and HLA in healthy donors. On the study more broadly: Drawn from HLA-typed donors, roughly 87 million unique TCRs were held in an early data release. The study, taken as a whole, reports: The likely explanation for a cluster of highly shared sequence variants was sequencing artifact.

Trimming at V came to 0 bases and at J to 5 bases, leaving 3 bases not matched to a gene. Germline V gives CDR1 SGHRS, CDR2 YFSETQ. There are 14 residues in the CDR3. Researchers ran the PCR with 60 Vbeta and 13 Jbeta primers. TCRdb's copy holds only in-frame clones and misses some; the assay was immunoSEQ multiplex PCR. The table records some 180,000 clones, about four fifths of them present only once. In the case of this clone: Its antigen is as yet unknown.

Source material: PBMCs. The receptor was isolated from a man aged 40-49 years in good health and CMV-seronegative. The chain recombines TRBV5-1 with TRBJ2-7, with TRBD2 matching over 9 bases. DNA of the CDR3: TGCGCCAGCAGCTTGGAGCGGGAGGAGGACGAGCAGTACTTC. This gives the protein CASSLEREEDEQYF.